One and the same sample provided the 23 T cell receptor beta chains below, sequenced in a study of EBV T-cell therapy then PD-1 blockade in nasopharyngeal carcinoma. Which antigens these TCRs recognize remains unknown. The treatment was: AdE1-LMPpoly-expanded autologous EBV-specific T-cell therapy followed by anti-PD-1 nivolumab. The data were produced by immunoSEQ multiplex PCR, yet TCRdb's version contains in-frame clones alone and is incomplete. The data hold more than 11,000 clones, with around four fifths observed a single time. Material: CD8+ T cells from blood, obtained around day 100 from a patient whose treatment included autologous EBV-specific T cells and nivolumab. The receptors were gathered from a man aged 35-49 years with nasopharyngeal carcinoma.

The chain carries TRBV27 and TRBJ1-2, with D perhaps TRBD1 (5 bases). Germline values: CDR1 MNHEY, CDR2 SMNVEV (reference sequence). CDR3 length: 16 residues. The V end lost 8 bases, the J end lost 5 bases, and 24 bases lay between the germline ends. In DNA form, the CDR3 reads TGTGCCAGCGGGTCCTTCCTCCAGGGCCTTCGGTATGGCTACACCTTC. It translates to CASGSFLQGLRYGYTF.

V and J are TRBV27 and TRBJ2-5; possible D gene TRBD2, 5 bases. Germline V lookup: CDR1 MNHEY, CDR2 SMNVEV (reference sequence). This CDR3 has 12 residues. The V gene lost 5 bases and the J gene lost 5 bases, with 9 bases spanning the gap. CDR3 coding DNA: TGTGCCAGCAGTCCACCGGGGGAGACCCAGTACTTC. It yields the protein CASSPPGETQYF.

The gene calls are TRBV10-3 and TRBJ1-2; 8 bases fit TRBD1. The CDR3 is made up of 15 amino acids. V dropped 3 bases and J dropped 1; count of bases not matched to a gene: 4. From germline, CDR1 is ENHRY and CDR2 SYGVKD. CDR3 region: CAISEGTGFNYGYTF. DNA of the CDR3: TGTGCCATCAGTGAAGGGACAGGATTTAACTATGGCTACACCTTC.

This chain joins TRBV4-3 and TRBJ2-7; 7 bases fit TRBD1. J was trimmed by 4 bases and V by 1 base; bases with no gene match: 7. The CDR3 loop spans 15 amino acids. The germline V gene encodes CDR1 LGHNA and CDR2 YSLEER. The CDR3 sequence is CASSQGRQGSYEQYF. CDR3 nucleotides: TGCGCCAGCAGCCAAGGAAGACAGGGTTCGTACGAGCAGTACTTC.

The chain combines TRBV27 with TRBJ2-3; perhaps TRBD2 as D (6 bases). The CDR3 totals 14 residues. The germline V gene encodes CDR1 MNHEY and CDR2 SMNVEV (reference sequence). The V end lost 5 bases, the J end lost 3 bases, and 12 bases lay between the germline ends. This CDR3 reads CASSRGGFTDTQYF. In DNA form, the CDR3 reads TGTGCCAGCAGTCGAGGAGGGTTTACAGATACGCAGTATTTT.

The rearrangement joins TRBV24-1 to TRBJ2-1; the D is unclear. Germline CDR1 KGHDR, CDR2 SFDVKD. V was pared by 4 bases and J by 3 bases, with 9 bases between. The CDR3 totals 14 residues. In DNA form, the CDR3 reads TGTGCCACCAGTGAACTCGAGAGCTACAATGAGCAGTTCTTC. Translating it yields CATSELESYNEQFF.

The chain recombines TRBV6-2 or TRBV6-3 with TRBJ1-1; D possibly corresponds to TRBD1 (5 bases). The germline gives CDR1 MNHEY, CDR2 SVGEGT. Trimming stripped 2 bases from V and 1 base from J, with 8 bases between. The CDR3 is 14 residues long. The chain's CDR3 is CASSYGGRNTEAFF. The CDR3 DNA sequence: TGTGCCAGCAGTTACGGGGGACGGAACACTGAAGCTTTCTTT.

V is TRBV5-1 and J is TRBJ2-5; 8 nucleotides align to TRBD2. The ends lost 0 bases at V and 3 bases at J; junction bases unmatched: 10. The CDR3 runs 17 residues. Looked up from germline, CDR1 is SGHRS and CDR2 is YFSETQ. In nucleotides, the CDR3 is TGCGCCAGCAGCTTGGGATCCCGGGGGGGCCTGGAAGAGACCCAGTACTTC. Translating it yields CASSLGSRGGLEETQYF. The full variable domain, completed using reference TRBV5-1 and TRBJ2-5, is KAGVTQTPRYLIKTRGQQVTLSCSPISGHRSVSWYQQTPGQGLQFLFEYFSETQRNKGNFPGRFSGRQFSNSRSEMNVSTLELGDSALYLCASSLGSRGGLEETQYFGPGTRLLVL.

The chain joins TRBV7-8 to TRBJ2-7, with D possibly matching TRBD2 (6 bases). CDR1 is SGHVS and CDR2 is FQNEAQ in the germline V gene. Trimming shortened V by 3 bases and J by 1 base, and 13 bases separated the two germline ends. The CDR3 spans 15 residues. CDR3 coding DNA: TGTGCCAGCAGCTTCCGGGACTGGGCATCCTACGAGCAGTACTTC. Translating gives CASSFRDWASYEQYF.

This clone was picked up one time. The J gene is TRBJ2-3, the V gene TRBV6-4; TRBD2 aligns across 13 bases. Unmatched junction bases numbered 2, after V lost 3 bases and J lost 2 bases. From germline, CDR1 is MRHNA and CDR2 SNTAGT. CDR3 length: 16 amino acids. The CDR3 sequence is CASSETSGGATDTQYF. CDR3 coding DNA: TGTGCCAGCAGTGAAACTAGCGGGGGGGCCACAGATACGCAGTATTTT.

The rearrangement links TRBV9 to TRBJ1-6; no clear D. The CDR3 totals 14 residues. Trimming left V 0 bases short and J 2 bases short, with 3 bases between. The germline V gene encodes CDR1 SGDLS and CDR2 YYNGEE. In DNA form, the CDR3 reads TGTGCCAGCAGCGTAGTCCCCTATAATTCACCCCTCCACTTT. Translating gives CASSVVPYNSPLHF. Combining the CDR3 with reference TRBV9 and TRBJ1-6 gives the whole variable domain DSGVTQTPKHLITATGQRVTLRCSPRSGDLSVYWYQQSLDQGLQFLIQYYNGEERAKGNILERFSAQQFPDLHSELNLSSLELGDSALYFCASSVVPYNSPLHFGNGTRLTVT.

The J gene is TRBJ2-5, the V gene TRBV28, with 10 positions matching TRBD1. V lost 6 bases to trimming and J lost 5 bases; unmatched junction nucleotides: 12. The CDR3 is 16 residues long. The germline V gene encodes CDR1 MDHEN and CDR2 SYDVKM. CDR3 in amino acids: CASSPTGTGVRETQYF. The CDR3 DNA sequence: TGTGCCAGCAGCCCTACCGGGACAGGGGTTCGGGAGACCCAGTACTTC.

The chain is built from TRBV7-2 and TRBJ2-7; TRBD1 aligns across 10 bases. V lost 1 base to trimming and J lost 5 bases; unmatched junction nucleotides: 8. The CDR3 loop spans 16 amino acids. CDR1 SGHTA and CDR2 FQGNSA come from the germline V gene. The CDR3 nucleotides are TGTGCCAGCAGCTTAGACGCCGGGACAGGGGAACACGAGCAGTACTTC. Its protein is CASSLDAGTGEHEQYF.

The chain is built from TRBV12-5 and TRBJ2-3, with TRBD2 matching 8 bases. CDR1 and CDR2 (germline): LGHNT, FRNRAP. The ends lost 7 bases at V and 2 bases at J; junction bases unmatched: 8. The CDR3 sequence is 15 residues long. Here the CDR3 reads CASDSGAPNTDTQYF. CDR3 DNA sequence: TGTGCTAGTGATAGCGGGGCTCCAAACACAGATACGCAGTATTTT.

This CDR3 reads CASSFTGRTEQYF. The CDR3 nucleotides read TGCGCCAGCAGCTTCACGGGCCGAACCGAGCAGTACTTC. The chain employs TRBV5-1 and TRBJ2-7; D remains unclear. Looked up from germline, CDR1 is SGHRS and CDR2 is YFSETQ. The V and J ends lost 2 bases and 6 bases respectively, with 12 bases between them. CDR3 length equals 13 residues.

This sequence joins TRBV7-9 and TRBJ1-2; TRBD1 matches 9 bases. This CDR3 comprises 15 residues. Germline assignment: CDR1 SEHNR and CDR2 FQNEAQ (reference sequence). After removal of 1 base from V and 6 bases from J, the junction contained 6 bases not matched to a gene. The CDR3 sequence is CASSLGGTGRDGYTF. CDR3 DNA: TGTGCCAGCAGCTTAGGGGGGACAGGGAGAGATGGCTACACCTTC.

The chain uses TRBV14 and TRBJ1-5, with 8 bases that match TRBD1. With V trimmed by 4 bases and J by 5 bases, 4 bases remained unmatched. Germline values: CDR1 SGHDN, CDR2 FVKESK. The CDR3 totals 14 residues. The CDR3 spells CASSLTGDYQPQHF. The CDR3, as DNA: TGTGCCAGCAGCCTGACAGGGGATTATCAGCCCCAGCATTTT.

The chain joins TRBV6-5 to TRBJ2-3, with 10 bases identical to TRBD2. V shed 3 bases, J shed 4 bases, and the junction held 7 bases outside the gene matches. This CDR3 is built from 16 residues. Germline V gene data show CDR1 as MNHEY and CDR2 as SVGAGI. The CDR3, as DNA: TGTGCCAGCAGTTATGGGACTAGCGACGCGTCAGATACGCAGTATTTT. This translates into CASSYGTSDASDTQYF.

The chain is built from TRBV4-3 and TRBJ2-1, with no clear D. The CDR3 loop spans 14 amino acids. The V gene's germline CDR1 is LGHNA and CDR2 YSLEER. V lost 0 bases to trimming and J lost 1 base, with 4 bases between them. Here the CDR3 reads CASSQDGSYNEQFF. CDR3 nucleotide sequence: TGCGCCAGCAGCCAAGATGGGTCCTACAATGAGCAGTTCTTC.

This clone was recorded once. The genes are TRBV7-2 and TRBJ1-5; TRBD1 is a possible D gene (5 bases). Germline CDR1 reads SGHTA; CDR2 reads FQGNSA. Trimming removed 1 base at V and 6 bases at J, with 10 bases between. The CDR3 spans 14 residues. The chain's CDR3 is CASSLVQVGQPQHF. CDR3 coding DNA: TGTGCCAGCAGCTTAGTACAGGTGGGTCAGCCCCAGCATTTT.

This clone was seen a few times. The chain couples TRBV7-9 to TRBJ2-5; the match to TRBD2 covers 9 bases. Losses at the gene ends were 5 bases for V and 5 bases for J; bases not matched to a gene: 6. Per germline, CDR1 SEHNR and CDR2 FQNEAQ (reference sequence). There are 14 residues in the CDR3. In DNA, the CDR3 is TGTGCCAGCAGCATCCTAGCGGGGAGGGAGACCCAGTACTTC. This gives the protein CASSILAGRETQYF. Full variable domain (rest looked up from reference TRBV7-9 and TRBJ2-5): DTGVSQNPRHKITKRGQNVTFRCDPISEHNRLYWYRQTLGQGPEFLTYFQNEAQLEKSRLLSDRFSAERPKGSFSTLEIQRTEQGDSAMYLCASSILAGRETQYFGPGTRLLVL.

CDR3 coding DNA: TGTGCCACCAGCAGAGATTTGATTCTTAATTCACCCCTCCACTTT. Its translation is CATSRDLILNSPLHF. The rearrangement joins TRBV15 to TRBJ1-6; D is uncertain. The CDR3 sequence is 15 residues long. Deletions cut 0 bases from V and 6 bases from J, with 9 bases between. CDR1 and CDR2 (germline): LNHNV, YYDKDF (reference sequence).

The CDR3 loop is CASSVVPRRGNTEAFF. The CDR3 DNA is TGTGCCAGCAGCGTAGTCCCCCGTCGGGGGAACACTGAAGCTTTCTTT. The chain employs TRBV9 and TRBJ1-1; no clear D. The V end was cut by 0 bases, the J end by 1 base, with 13 bases between. This CDR3 region has 16 residues. Germline CDR1 is SGDLS and CDR2 is YYNGEE. The full variable domain, rest sourced from reference TRBV9 and TRBJ1-1, is DSGVTQTPKHLITATGQRVTLRCSPRSGDLSVYWYQQSLDQGLQFLIQYYNGEERAKGNILERFSAQQFPDLHSELNLSSLELGDSALYFCASSVVPRRGNTEAFFGQGTRLTVV.